This is a list of T cell receptor beta chains from one sample in a study of blood T cell repertoires in COVID-19. Sequencing used immunoSEQ multiplex PCR; TCRdb keeps in-frame clones, though not all of them. The table includes some 210,000 clones, about 88% detected once. Sequenced input: peripheral blood. The receptor set was obtained from a woman aged 40 to 50 who had recovered from COVID-19. CDR3s include the opening cysteine and the closing phenylalanine or tryptophan. Each record gives: CDR3 length, clone size, V gene, CDR3 protein. The size entry is marked missing in some rows and otherwise reads once, few, many or a size class.

length: 12
size: .
V: TRBV29-1
CDR3: CSVDRDTRGYTF

length: 16
size: .
V: TRBV3-1/TRBV3-2
CDR3: CASSQDPAGGSDGQYF

length: 14
size: .
V: TRBV5-8
CDR3: CASSLADRGYEQYF

length: 15
size: .
V: TRBV19
CDR3: CASSSHEAGGQEQYF

length: 15
size: .
V: TRBV4-1
CDR3: CASSHSVLSYQPQHF

length: 15
size: .
V: TRBV27
CDR3: CASSLSRTGGDGYTF

length: 16
size: .
V: TRBV6-5
CDR3: CASSYSSANEGNTIYF

length: 14
size: .
V: TRBV28
CDR3: CASSLGRGSGGYTF

length: 13
size: .
V: TRBV11-2
CDR3: CASSWGTGAQQFF

length: 14
size: .
V: TRBV19
CDR3: CASSMAGQSNGYTF

length: 13
size: .
V: TRBV3-1/TRBV3-2
CDR3: CASSQDRGRAAFF

length: 16
size: .
V: TRBV19
CDR3: CASSPRLAVPQETQYF

length: 16
size: .
V: TRBV7-6
CDR3: CASSLGTGSLSYEQYF

length: 15
size: .
V: TRBV6-5
CDR3: CASRGPGGGNQPQHF

length: 14
size: .
V: TRBV6-5
CDR3: CASSPGQGLYEQYF

length: 14
size: .
V: TRBV25-1
CDR3: CASSDPLTHTEAFF

length: 14
size: .
V: TRBV11-2
CDR3: CASSFLRANNEQFF

length: 12
size: .
V: TRBV27
CDR3: CASSAGAKGYTF

length: 14
size: once
V: TRBV7-2
CDR3: CASSPGGARETQYF

length: 14
size: few
V: TRBV19
CDR3: CASSIATGRQPQHF

length: 13
size: .
V: TRBV19
CDR3: CASSIQGSGEAFF

length: 15
size: .
V: TRBV9
CDR3: CASSVEASGTYEQYF

length: 16
size: .
V: TRBV29-1
CDR3: CSGVSAGRSSYNEQFF